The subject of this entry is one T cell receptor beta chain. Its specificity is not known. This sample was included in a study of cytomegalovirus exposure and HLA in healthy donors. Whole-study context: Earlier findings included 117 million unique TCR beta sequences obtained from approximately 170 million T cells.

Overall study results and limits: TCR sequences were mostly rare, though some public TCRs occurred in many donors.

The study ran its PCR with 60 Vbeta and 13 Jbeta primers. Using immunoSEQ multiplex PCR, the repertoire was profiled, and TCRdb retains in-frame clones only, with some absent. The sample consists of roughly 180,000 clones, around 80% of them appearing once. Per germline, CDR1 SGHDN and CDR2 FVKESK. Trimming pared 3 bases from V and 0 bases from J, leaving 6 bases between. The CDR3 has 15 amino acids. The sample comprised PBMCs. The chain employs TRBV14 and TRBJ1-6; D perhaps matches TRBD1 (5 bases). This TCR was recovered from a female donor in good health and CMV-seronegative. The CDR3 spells CASSQGPSYNSPLHF. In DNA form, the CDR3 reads TGTGCCAGCAGCCAGGGGCCCTCCTATAATTCACCCCTCCACTTT.